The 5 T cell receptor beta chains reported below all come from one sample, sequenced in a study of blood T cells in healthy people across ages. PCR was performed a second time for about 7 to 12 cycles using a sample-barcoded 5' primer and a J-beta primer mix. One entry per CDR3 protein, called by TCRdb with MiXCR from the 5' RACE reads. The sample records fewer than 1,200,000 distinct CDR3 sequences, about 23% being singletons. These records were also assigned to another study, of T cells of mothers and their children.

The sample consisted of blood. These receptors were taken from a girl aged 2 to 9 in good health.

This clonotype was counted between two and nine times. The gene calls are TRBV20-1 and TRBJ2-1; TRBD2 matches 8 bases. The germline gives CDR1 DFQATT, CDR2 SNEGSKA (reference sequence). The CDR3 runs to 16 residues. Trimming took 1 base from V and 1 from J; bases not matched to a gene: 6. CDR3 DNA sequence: TGCAGTGCTAGAGTGGCGGGGGGCCTATCCTACAATGAGCAGTTCTTC. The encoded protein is CSARVAGGLSYNEQFF.

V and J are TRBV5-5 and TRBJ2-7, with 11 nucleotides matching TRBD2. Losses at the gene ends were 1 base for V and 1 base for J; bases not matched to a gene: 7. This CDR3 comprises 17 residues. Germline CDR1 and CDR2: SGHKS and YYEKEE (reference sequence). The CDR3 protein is CASSLLLAGVGSYEQYF. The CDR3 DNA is TGTGCCAGCAGCTTGTTACTAGCGGGAGTTGGGTCCTACGAGCAGTACTTC.

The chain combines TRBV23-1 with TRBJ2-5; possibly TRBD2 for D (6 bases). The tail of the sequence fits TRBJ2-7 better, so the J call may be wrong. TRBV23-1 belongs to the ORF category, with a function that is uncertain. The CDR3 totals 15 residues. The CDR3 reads CASRRYGTPYYEQYF. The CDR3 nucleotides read TGCGCCAGCAGAAGATACGGGACTCCATACTACGAGCAGTACTTC.

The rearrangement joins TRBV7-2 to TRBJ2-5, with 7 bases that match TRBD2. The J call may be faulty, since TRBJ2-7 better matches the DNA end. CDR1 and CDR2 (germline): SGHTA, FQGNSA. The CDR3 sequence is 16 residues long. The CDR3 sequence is CASSPRGTGGPYEQYF. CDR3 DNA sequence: TGTGCCAGCAGCCCCCGGGGAACGGGGGGACCCTACGAGCAGTACTTC.

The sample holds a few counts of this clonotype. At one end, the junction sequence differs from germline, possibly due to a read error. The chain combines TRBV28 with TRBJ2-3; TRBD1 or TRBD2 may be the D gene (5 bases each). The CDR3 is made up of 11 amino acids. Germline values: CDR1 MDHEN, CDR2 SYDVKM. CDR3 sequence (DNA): TGTGCCAGCGGGACCGGGACCCCGTTACATTTT. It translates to CASGTGTPLHF.